The 13 T cell receptor beta chains listed next were all sequenced from one sample in a study of blood T cell repertoires in COVID-19. Generated by immunoSEQ multiplex PCR, the TCRdb table keeps only in-frame clones and is missing some. The sample records about 70,000 clones, about 85% being singletons. Sequences were obtained from peripheral blood. The receptors derive from a man between 65 and 80 years old with active COVID-19.

This clone was found a few times. J is TRBJ2-1 and V is TRBV19; TRBD2 is a possible D gene (6 bases). There are 14 residues in the CDR3. Trimming left V 1 base short and J 9 bases short, with 13 bases between. CDR1 is LNHDA, CDR2 SQIVND, per germline (reference sequence). CDR3 sequence (DNA): TGTGCCAGTAGTATAGCGGGAGATGCCCCTGAGCAGTTCTTC. Amino acids: CASSIAGDAPEQFF.

The chain combines TRBV5-1 with TRBJ2-6; TRBD1 agrees at 7 bases. This CDR3 has 17 amino acids. Trimming at V came to 4 bases and at J to 0 bases, leaving 7 bases not matched to a gene. The germline gives CDR1 SGHRS, CDR2 YFSETQ. Here the CDR3 DNA reads TGCGCCAGCAGCCCAGGACAGGATAGCTCTGGGGCCAACGTCCTGACTTTC. It yields the protein CASSPGQDSSGANVLTF.

This rearrangement joins TRBV29-1 to TRBJ2-1, with TRBD1 as a possible D gene (6 bases). V shed 2 bases and J shed 11 bases, with 22 bases lying between them. CDR1 and CDR2 (germline): SQVTM, ANQGSEA. The CDR3 contains 15 residues. The CDR3 DNA is TGCAGCGTTGAACCGGCTTCCTTGGACAGACCCCAGCAGTTCTTC. Its protein product is CSVEPASLDRPQQFF.

The chain is built from TRBV7-2 and TRBJ2-1, with D tentatively TRBD2 (5 bases). Per the germline V gene, CDR1 is SGHTA and CDR2 is FQGNSA. Trimming pared 4 bases from V and 2 bases from J, leaving 15 bases between. The CDR3 extends over 16 amino acids. The DNA of the CDR3 is TGTGCCAGCAGCTCCGCATGGGGAGTCGCCTACAATGAGCAGTTCTTC. It codes for CASSSAWGVAYNEQFF.

The rearrangement joins TRBV18 to TRBJ2-2; 7 nucleotides match TRBD1. The CDR3 is 17 residues long. Germline assignment: CDR1 KGHSH and CDR2 LQKENI. V shed 2 bases and J 3 bases; nucleotides not matched to a gene: 9. CDR3 protein: CASSPVPQGVDTGELFF. The CDR3 DNA reads as TGTGCCAGCTCACCAGTTCCGCAGGGGGTGGACACCGGGGAGCTGTTTTTT.

The rearrangement joins TRBV11-2 to TRBJ2-7; 7 positions match TRBD2. Germline-derived CDR1 and CDR2 are SGHAT and FQNNGV. V trimming: 5 bases; J trimming: 3 bases; junction bases outside the gene matches: 4. This CDR3 has 13 amino acids. CDR3 nucleotides: TGTGCCAGCAGCCTCCCTAGCGGCTACGAGCAGTACTTC. Translating gives CASSLPSGYEQYF.

This chain links TRBV30 with TRBJ2-1, with a possible D match to TRBD2 (6 bases). Trimming took 1 base from V and 0 from J, leaving 19 bases between them. Germline V gene lookup returns CDR1 GTSNPN and CDR2 SVGIG (reference sequence). This CDR3 is 18 amino acids long. The CDR3 reads CAWSGGGSGRSSYNEQFF. The CDR3 DNA sequence: TGTGCCTGGAGTGGGGGCGGTAGCGGTCGTAGCTCCTACAATGAGCAGTTCTTC. Supplemented by reference TRBV30 and TRBJ2-1, the full variable domain reads SQTIHQWPATLVQPVGSPLSLECTVEGTSNPNLYWYRQAAGRGLQLLFYSVGIGQISSEVPQNLSASRPQDRQFILSSKKLLLSDSGFYLCAWSGGGSGRSSYNEQFFGPGTRLTVL.

The J gene is TRBJ2-2, the V gene TRBV27; 8 bases are a match to TRBD2. V was pared by 2 bases and J by 6 bases, with 5 bases of the junction left unmatched. Germline values: CDR1 MNHEY, CDR2 SMNVEV (reference sequence). This CDR3 has 15 residues. The CDR3 spells CASSLRLAGAGELFF. Written as DNA, the CDR3 is TGTGCCAGCAGTTTAAGGCTAGCGGGCGCCGGGGAGCTGTTTTTT.

This chain connects TRBV7-9 to TRBJ2-1, with 9 bases that match TRBD2. The V and J ends lost 5 bases and 3 bases, in that order; junction bases with no gene match: 5. The germline gives CDR1 SEHNR, CDR2 FQNEAQ (reference sequence). The CDR3 runs 15 residues. In DNA, the CDR3 is TGTGCCAGCAGCCTTAGCGGGAGATACTACAATGAGCAGTTCTTC. Amino acid sequence: CASSLSGRYYNEQFF.

This chain joins TRBV21-1 and TRBJ2-1; the table's D call TRBD1 went unverified against the DNA. TRBV21-1 is termed a pseudogene. The CDR3 is 16 amino acids. CDR3 bases: TGTGCCAGCAGCAAATTGGGGGACAGGGGTGAGAATGAGCAGTTCTTC. Residues: CASSKLGDRGENEQFF.

The chain links TRBV6-2 or TRBV6-3 to TRBJ2-5; D not certain. From germline, CDR1 is MNHEY and CDR2 SVGEGT. CDR3 size: 15 residues. V was cut by 5 bases and J by 2 bases, with 15 bases left in between. The CDR3 region has the DNA TGTGCCAGCAGTCCCCCTCGGCGGATGCAAGAGACCCAGTACTTC. Its protein is CASSPPRRMQETQYF.

The V and J genes are TRBV7-2 and TRBJ2-3; 8 nucleotides line up with TRBD2. This CDR3 is 15 amino acids long. CDR1 and CDR2 (germline): SGHTA, FQGNSA. V trimming: 5 bases; J trimming: 6 bases; junction bases outside the gene matches: 10. CDR3 sequence reads: CASSPGGQKADTQYF. DNA for the CDR3: TGTGCCAGCAGCCCGGGGGGGCAAAAAGCGGATACGCAGTATTTT.

The genes are TRBV2 and TRBJ1-1; no reliable D call. CDR1 SNHLY and CDR2 FYNNEI come from the germline V gene. This CDR3 comprises 13 residues. V lost 6 bases, J lost 1 base, and 9 bases lay in between. The CDR3 is CASRWQANTEAFF. CDR3 in DNA: TGTGCCAGCAGGTGGCAGGCGAACACTGAAGCTTTCTTT.